This TCR beta chain emerged from a study of beta chain features in type 1 diabetes (dated by TCRdb to 2016 to 2019). Background on the whole study: No differences in mean age, gender distribution, total cell number or subset yield were found between patients and healthy donors. Regulatory and stem cell-like memory subsets were obtained from only 8 patients and about eight healthy donors, while naive and central memory subsets were obtained from all 30 or so donors. Across all samples, some 110,000,000 sorted cells were examined, and cell number per subset correlated strongly with RNA yield. The study compared the TCRB repertoires of sorted circulating CD4+ T cell subsets in recently diagnosed type 1 diabetes patients with those in matched healthy donors.

The High Capacity cDNA Reverse Transcription Kit was used to reverse transcribe all of the isolated RNA, meaning that expressed TCRB transcripts were what got sequenced. Deep immunoSEQ sequencing was performed on naive, central memory and regulatory T cell samples, with an average of approximately 4 million total reads per sample. Sorted cells were lysed in RLT buffer and RNA was extracted with DNase-treated RNeasy Micro or Mini kits, depending on cell number. Each cell subset was processed separately to prevent cross-contamination, with patient and healthy donor samples processed together. The immunoSEQ multiplex PCR was used to amplify TCRB sequences from cDNA, generating 87-bp fragments that spanned the CDR3 region. Sequencing of the amplicons was performed on the Illumina HiSeq platform. As for the authors' bioinformatics: PCR bias was corrected computationally using synthetic template baselines, and reads within Hamming distance 2 were collapsed, with unmergeable singletons discarded. By aligning reads against IMGT, V, D and J genes, CDR3 length, and insertions or deletions at six rearrangement sites were assigned. Clonotype counts were normalized to sorted cell number within each subset before computing true diversity and Gini coefficients with the tcR R package. The overlap coefficient, calculated on TCRB nucleotide sequences, was used to quantify repertoire sharing. TCRdb stores this immuneACCESS table with in-frame sequences only. Part of the clones is absent; in the studies checked, under half of the shortfall reflects unresolved V genes, and no reason is known for the rest. The V and J calls and the clone size are those of that table, but D and trimming were determined from the DNA. This sample gives around 300,000 clones in total; roughly 8% of them show up just once. The top ten clonotypes cover roughly 1% of the sample.

Each donor gave one peripheral blood draw, averaging roughly 120 mL, which was collected into heparinised tubes. Using a panel that included CD45RO, CCR7, CD25, CD127, CD95 and CD27, naive, central memory, regulatory and stem cell-like memory CD4+ T cells were sorted on a BD FACSAria II. Purity was above 95% for every sorted population. Right away, PBMCs were isolated by Lymphoprep density gradient centrifugation and were stained directly, with no culture step. To minimize batch effects, samples were stained and sorted in pairs, one healthy donor with one patient per experiment. Points the paper makes about the study in general: A moderate but significant shortening of TCRB CDR3 length was observed in type 1 diabetes patients in all four CD4+ subsets. Naive, central memory and regulatory TCRB repertoires appeared to be more alike among patients than among healthy donors. Sequencing cDNA rather than genomic DNA could over-represent highly expressing activated cells, although activation and CD3 levels did not differ between groups. PCR may preferentially amplify shorter templates, but because patient and control samples were amplified and corrected together, any resulting skew would affect both groups equally. Because small numbers of individuals were included in the HLA sub-analyses, any influence of HLA type on TCRB rearrangement was left unresolved. Patients with type 1 diabetes made fewer insertions and deleted more nucleotides at VDJ recombination sites, implying thymic rearrangement abnormalities.

CDR1 SEHNR and CDR2 FQNEAQ were looked up in the germline V gene (reference sequence). Taken from cysteine to phenylalanine, the CDR3 has 14 residues. Kept here is only the CDR3 DNA, which spans 42 bases and is read in frame from base 1. Comments on this clone: Its binding antigen is unknown. Per-base qualities were not stored, and no clone one base away is much larger.

Sequencing was carried out using central memory CD4+ T cells from blood. The sequence derives from a woman between 18 and 30 years old in good health. This sequence uses TRBV7-9 and TRBJ2-7, with TRBD1 matching 7 junction bases. Near its end, the DNA agrees better with TRBJ2-5, so the J call may be wrong. The DNA is as follows: TGTGCCAGCAGCTTAGACAGGGGAGAAGAGACCCAGTACTTC. Its translation reads: CASSLDRGEETQYF.